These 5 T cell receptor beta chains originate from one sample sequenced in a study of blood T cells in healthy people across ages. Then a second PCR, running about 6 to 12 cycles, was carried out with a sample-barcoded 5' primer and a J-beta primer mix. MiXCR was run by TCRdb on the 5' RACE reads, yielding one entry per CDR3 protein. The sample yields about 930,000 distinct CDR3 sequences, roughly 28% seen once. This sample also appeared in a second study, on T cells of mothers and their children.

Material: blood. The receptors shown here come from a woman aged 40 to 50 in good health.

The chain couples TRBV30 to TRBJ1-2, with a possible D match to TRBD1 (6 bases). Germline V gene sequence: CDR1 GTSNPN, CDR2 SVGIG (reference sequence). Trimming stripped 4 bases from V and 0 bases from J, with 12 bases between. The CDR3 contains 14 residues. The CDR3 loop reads CAWTSDSPNYGYTF. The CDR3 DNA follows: TGTGCCTGGACCTCGGACAGTCCTAACTATGGCTACACCTTC.

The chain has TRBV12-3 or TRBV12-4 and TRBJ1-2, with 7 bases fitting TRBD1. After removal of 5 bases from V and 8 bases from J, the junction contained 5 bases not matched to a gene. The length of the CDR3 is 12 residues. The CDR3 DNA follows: TGTGCCAGCAGTCAGACAGGGAAAGGCTACACCTTC. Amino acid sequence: CASSQTGKGYTF.

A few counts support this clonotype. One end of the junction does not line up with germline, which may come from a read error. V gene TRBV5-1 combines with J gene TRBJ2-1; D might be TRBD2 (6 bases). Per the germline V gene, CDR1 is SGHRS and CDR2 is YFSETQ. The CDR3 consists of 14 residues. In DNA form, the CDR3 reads TGCGCCAGCGGCTTGATGACTAGCTACAATGAGCAGTTCTTC. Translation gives CASGLMTSYNEQFF. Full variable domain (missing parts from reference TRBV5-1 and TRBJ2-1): KAGVTQTPRYLIKTRGQQVTLSCSPISGHRSVSWYQQTPGQGLQFLFEYFSETQRNKGNFPGRFSGRQFSNSRSEMNVSTLELGDSALYLCASGLMTSYNEQFFGPGTRLTVL.

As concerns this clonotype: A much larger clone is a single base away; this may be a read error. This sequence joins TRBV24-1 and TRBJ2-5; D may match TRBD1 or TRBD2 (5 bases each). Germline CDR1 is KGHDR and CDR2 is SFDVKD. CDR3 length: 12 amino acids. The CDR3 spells CATSWQGETRYF. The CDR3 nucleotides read TGTGCCACCAGTTGGCAGGGAGAGACCCGGTACTTC.

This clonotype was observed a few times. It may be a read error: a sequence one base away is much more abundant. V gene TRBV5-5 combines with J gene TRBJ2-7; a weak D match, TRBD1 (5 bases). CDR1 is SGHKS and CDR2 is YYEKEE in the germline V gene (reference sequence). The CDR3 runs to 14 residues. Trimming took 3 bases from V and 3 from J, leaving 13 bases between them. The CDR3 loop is CASSWGMGGYEQYF. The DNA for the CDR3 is TGTGCCAGCAGCTGGGGCATGGGTGGCTACGAGCAGTACTTC.